The next 19 T cell receptor beta chains were all read from a single sample in a study of blood T cell repertoires in COVID-19. Clones were sequenced by immunoSEQ multiplex PCR, and TCRdb holds only the in-frame ones, with some missing. The sample holds 120,000 to 150,000 clones, roughly 88% seen once. Material: PBMCs or T cells enriched from blood (not recorded which). The source of these receptors is a woman aged 25 to 45 with acute COVID-19.

The chain has TRBV5-1 and TRBJ2-7, with 8 bases identical to TRBD1. This CDR3 contains 15 residues. Germline V gene lookup returns CDR1 SGHRS and CDR2 YFSETQ. Trimming at V came to 0 bases and at J to 6 bases, leaving 8 bases not matched to a gene. The CDR3 protein is CASSLEGTGDPEQYF. The CDR3 DNA reads TGCGCCAGCAGCTTGGAAGGGACAGGCGACCCCGAGCAGTACTTC.

This chain connects TRBV28 to TRBJ2-6, with D tentatively TRBD1 (6 bases). This CDR3 region has 19 residues. Germline V gives CDR1 MDHEN, CDR2 SYDVKM. The V end lost 4 bases, the J end lost 0 bases, and 19 bases lay between the germline ends. The CDR3 is CASSYPGTRPTSGANVLTF. The CDR3 DNA sequence: TGTGCCAGCAGTTACCCCGGGACAAGGCCCACCTCTGGGGCCAACGTCCTGACTTTC. Full variable domain (outside the CDR3, taken from reference TRBV28 and TRBJ2-6): DVKVTQSSRYLVKRTGEKVFLECVQDMDHENMFWYRQDPGLGLRLIYFSYDVKMKEKGDIPEGYSVSREKKERFSLILESASTNQTSMYLCASSYPGTRPTSGANVLTFGAGSRLTVL.

The chain is built from TRBV18 and TRBJ1-2, with 8 bases aligning to TRBD1. V gave up 4 bases and J gave up 2 bases; unmatched junction bases: 15. CDR1 is KGHSH and CDR2 is LQKENI in the germline V gene. CDR3 size: 18 residues. The CDR3 loop reads CASSREQGAFPGNYGYTF. The CDR3 DNA is TGTGCCAGCTCACGCGAGCAGGGGGCCTTTCCAGGAAACTATGGCTACACCTTC. The whole variable domain, remainder taken from reference TRBV18 and TRBJ1-2, is NAGVMQNPRHLVRRRGQEARLRCSPMKGHSHVYWYRQLPEEGLKFMVYLQKENIIDESGMPKERFSAEFPKEGPSILRIQQVVRGDSAAYFCASSREQGAFPGNYGYTFGSGTRLTVV.

The gene calls are TRBV7-2 and TRBJ1-5; D is unresolved. The ends were cut back, 2 bases at V and 3 bases at J, with 5 bases in the middle. The CDR3 loop spans 13 amino acids. Germline V gene lookup returns CDR1 SGHTA and CDR2 FQGNSA. The CDR3 bases are TGTGCCAGCAGCTTATTATACAATCAGCCCCAGCATTTT. Translation: CASSLLYNQPQHF. The full variable domain, in which reference TRBV7-2 and TRBJ1-5 provide the parts outside the CDR3, is GAGVSQSPSNKVTEKGKDVELRCDPISGHTALYWYRQSLGQGLEFLIYFQGNSAPDKSGLPSDRFSAERTGGSVSTLTIQRTQQEDSAVYLCASSLLYNQPQHFGDGTRLSIL.

This chain joins TRBV7-3 and TRBJ2-3; 12 bases are a match to TRBD2. This CDR3 is 15 amino acids long. Germline V gene sequence: CDR1 SGHTA, CDR2 FQGTGA. V gave up 3 bases and J gave up 5 bases; unmatched junction bases: 3. CDR3 nucleotide sequence: TGTGCCAGCAGCTTGACTAGCGGGAGTAGAGATACGCAGTATTTT. Translated: CASSLTSGSRDTQYF. Full variable domain (outside the CDR3, taken from reference TRBV7-3 and TRBJ2-3): GAGVSQTPSNKVTEKGKYVELRCDPISGHTALYWYRQSLGQGPEFLIYFQGTGAADDSGLPNDRFFAVRPEGSVSTLKIQRTERGDSAVYLCASSLTSGSRDTQYFGPGTRLTVL.

Ten or more counts support this clone. The J gene is TRBJ2-7, the V gene TRBV25-1, with 7 bases identical to TRBD1. The CDR3 is 13 residues long. The V gene's germline CDR1 is MGHDK and CDR2 SYGVNS. V lost 6 bases to trimming and J lost 3 bases; unmatched junction nucleotides: 5. CDR3 amino acids: CASSPRGLYEQYF. The CDR3 bases are TGTGCCAGCAGCCCGAGGGGGCTCTACGAGCAGTACTTC.

This clone was counted a few times. The rearrangement joins TRBV6-4 to TRBJ2-5; a weak D match, TRBD2 (5 bases). The germline V gene encodes CDR1 MRHNA and CDR2 SNTAGT. The CDR3 has 13 residues. Trimming took 3 bases from V and 3 from J, leaving 8 bases between them. CDR3 residues: CASSEQAEETQYF. The CDR3 nucleotides are TGTGCCAGCAGTGAGCAAGCGGAAGAGACCCAGTACTTC.

The chain is built from TRBV4-3 and TRBJ1-2, with D perhaps TRBD1 (6 bases). The CDR3 sequence is 15 residues long. Between the trimmed V and J ends, which lost 1 base and 4 bases, there was a span of 13 bases. The germline CDR1 and CDR2 sequences are LGHNA and YSLEER. The CDR3 DNA sequence: TGCGCCAGCAGCCAAGCACGGACAGCCCTCTATGGCTACACCTTC. Its protein is CASSQARTALYGYTF.

The chain couples TRBV30 to TRBJ1-2; possible D gene TRBD1, 5 bases. Germline lookup yields CDR1 GTSNPN and CDR2 SVGIG (reference sequence). Deletions cut 0 bases from V and 4 bases from J, with 15 bases between. This CDR3 spans 15 amino acids. The CDR3 region is CAWSVGDGRSYGYTF. DNA for the CDR3: TGTGCCTGGAGTGTAGGGGACGGGAGGTCCTATGGCTACACCTTC.

J is TRBJ1-5 and V is TRBV6-6, with TRBD1 as a possible D gene (6 bases). V was clipped by 7 bases and J by 7 bases, with 14 bases between them. CDR3 length: 13 amino acids. CDR1 is MNHNY, CDR2 SVGAGI, per germline (reference sequence). DNA of the CDR3: TGTGCCAGCACCCGGGGACATGTCCAGCCCCAGCATTTT. Protein product: CASTRGHVQPQHF.

The rearrangement links TRBV14 to TRBJ2-1; 14 bases agree with TRBD2. V shed 1 base, J shed 9 bases, and the junction held 11 bases outside the gene matches. This CDR3 comprises 18 residues. CDR1 SGHDN and CDR2 FVKESK come from the germline V gene. CDR3 residues: CASSQGVAGLAGVGEQFF. The CDR3 nucleotides are TGTGCCAGCAGCCAAGGAGTGGCGGGACTAGCGGGAGTGGGTGAGCAGTTCTTC.

This CDR3 is CASSHPQGVYGYTF. DNA for the CDR3: TGTGCCAGCAGCCACCCACAGGGAGTCTATGGCTACACCTTC. The gene calls are TRBV3-1 (or the pseudogene TRBV3-2) and TRBJ1-2, with D possibly being TRBD1 (6 bases). The CDR3 length is 14 residues. The germline V gene has CDR1 LGHDT and CDR2 YNNKEL (reference sequence). V was shortened by 3 bases and J by 4 bases, with 12 bases between the two germline ends.

The chain recombines TRBV4-1 with TRBJ2-7; 9 positions match TRBD2. Per the germline V gene, CDR1 is MGHRA and CDR2 is YSYEKL. V dropped 1 base and J dropped 6; count of bases not matched to a gene: 13. The CDR3 has 17 residues. In DNA form, the CDR3 reads TGCGCCAGCAGCCAAGTCCCTAGCGGGGTCGGGGGAGGCGAGCAGTACTTC. Translating it yields CASSQVPSGVGGGEQYF.

The chain is built from TRBV7-2 and TRBJ2-2; possible D gene TRBD1, 6 bases. This CDR3 is 18 amino acids long. From germline, CDR1 is SGHTA and CDR2 FQGNSA. V was pared by 0 bases and J by 7 bases, with 21 bases between. The CDR3 loop is CASSLAAGTTVYGGELFF. The CDR3, as DNA: TGTGCCAGCAGCTTAGCGGCCGGGACAACCGTTTATGGCGGGGAGCTGTTTTTT.

The rearrangement joins TRBV4-1 to TRBJ1-1; 7 bases agree with TRBD1. Per germline, CDR1 MGHRA and CDR2 YSYEKL. The CDR3 runs 13 residues. With 4 bases clipped from V and 12 bases from J, the junction kept 11 bases outside the gene matches. The CDR3 sequence: CASSLQGEAEPFF. The CDR3 DNA follows: TGCGCCAGCAGCCTCCAGGGGGAGGCAGAGCCTTTCTTT.

The V gene is TRBV9, the J gene TRBJ2-1; D call uncertain. The CDR3 consists of 14 residues. The V end was cut by 2 bases, the J end by 3 bases, with 9 bases between. Looked up from germline, CDR1 is SGDLS and CDR2 is YYNGEE. CDR3 loop: CASSVGLNYNEQFF. CDR3 nucleotide sequence: TGTGCCAGCAGCGTTGGGCTAAACTACAATGAGCAGTTCTTC.

The chain links TRBV5-1 to TRBJ2-5, with 7 bases lining up with TRBD1. The CDR3 is made up of 15 amino acids. V lost 0 bases and J lost 4; bases outside the gene matches: 6. Germline V gene lookup returns CDR1 SGHRS and CDR2 YFSETQ. The CDR3 DNA reads as TGCGCCAGCAGCTTGGCGACAGGGAGTCGAGAGACCCAGTACTTC. Translation gives CASSLATGSRETQYF.

The chain is built from TRBV24-1 and TRBJ2-7; TRBD2 matches at 8 bases. CDR1 and CDR2 (germline): KGHDR, SFDVKD. The length of the CDR3 is 15 residues. Trimming took 2 bases from V and 2 from J; bases not matched to a gene: 4. The CDR3 loop is CATSDSTSATYEQYF. CDR3 bases: TGTGCCACCAGTGATTCGACTAGCGCTACCTACGAGCAGTACTTC.

The CDR3 region is CASSHLTEGYGYTF. The CDR3 DNA is TGTGCCAGCAGCCACCTGACAGAAGGGTATGGCTACACCTTC. The chain combines TRBV3-1 (or the pseudogene TRBV3-2) with TRBJ1-2; TRBD1 is a possible D gene (5 bases). V dropped 3 bases and J dropped 5 bases, with 13 bases sitting between them. Looked up from germline, CDR1 is LGHDT and CDR2 is YNNKEL (reference sequence). The CDR3 is made up of 14 amino acids.